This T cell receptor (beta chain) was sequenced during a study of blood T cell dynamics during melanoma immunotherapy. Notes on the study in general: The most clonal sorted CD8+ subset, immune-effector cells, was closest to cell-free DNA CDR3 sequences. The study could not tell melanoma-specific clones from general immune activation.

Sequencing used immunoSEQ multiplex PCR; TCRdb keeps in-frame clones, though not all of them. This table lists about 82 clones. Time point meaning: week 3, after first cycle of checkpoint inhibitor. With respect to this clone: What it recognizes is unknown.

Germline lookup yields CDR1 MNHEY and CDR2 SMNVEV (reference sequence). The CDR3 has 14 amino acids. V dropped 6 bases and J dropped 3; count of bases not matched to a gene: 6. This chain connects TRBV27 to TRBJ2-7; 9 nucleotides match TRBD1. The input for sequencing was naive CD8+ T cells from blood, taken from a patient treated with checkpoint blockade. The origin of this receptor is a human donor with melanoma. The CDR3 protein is CASRRTGAGYEQYF. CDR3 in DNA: TGTGCCAGCAGGCGGACAGGGGCTGGCTACGAGCAGTACTTC.